This TCR beta chain came from a study of cytomegalovirus exposure and HLA in healthy donors. Of note for this clone: Its target is not known.

Study-wide results and limits: A few CMV-associated chains proved CMV antigen-specific in vitro. Some public TCRs appeared in many individuals, while most sequences were rare. Analysis performed later showed TCR beta chains linked to HLA being more clonally expanded than equally common others.

This PCR relied on a set of 60 Vbeta primers and 13 Jbeta primers. The authors' processing: Unique TCR beta chains totaled approximately 83 million in a later count, with roughly 11 million of them shared. Clones were read by immunoSEQ multiplex PCR, and TCRdb kept only the in-frame ones, dropping some. V, J and clone size are taken as reported in that table, and D and trimming were inferred from the DNA itself. The profile shows roughly 120,000 clones, roughly 69% of them singletons. The specimen sequenced was PBMCs. The sequence derives from a woman in her thirties or forties in good health and CMV-seropositive.

DNA of the CDR3: TGTGCCAGCAGTTACTCACGTCAGAACAATCAGCCCCAGCATTTT. The encoded protein is CASSYSRQNNQPQHF. The chain combines TRBV6-6 with TRBJ1-5; no firm D call. Trimming cost V 0 bases and J 3 bases, with 9 bases left between them. CDR1 is MNHNY, CDR2 SVGAGI, per germline (reference sequence). This CDR3 has 15 amino acids.